Listed below are T cell receptor beta chains from one sample, sequenced in a study of T-cell reconstitution after alpha-beta-depleted transplantation in children. MiXCR, applied by TCRdb to the PCR reads, yields one record per CDR3 protein. The sample gives approximately 400,000 distinct CDR3 sequences, roughly 10% of which show up once; 4.5% to 7% is in the top ten. The sample here was PBMCs from the stem cell graft donor, taken from the stem cell graft. The receptors here all came from a human donor who donated a stem cell graft to a child with acute myeloid leukemia. CDR3s include the opening cysteine and the closing phenylalanine or tryptophan. The order of the fields is clone size, D gene, V gene, J gene, CDR3 DNA, CDR3 protein. A D gene is named only where the DNA matches it firmly. Expanded clones are given a class, and other clones once, few, many or no size at all.

few	TRBD1	TRBV5-5	TRBJ1-2	TGTGCCAGCAGCCCGACAGGGTTCAATGGCTACACCTTC	CASSPTGFNGYTF
.	TRBD1	TRBV5-1	TRBJ2-1	TGCGCCAGCTCTGGACAGGGGGGGGTCAATGAGCAGTTCTTC	CASSGQGGVNEQFF
.	TRBD2	TRBV7-2	TRBJ2-5	TGTGCCAGCAGCTTAAATCCTAGCGGGAAGGGGGAGACCCAGTACTTC	CASSLNPSGKGETQYF
.	.	TRBV12-3/TRBV12-4	TRBJ2-4	TGTGCCAGCAGGCCCACCCTAGCCAAAAACATTCAGTACTTC	CASRPTLAKNIQYF
few	.	TRBV12-3/TRBV12-4	TRBJ1-2	TGTGCCAGCACGACAGGTGATGGCTACACCTTC	CASTTGDGYTF
many	TRBD1	TRBV7-2	TRBJ2-3	TGTGCCAGCGCTCGACAGGGGGCGGGCACAGATACGCAGTATTTT	CASARQGAGTDTQYF
.	.	TRBV12-3/TRBV12-4	TRBJ2-5	TGTGCCAGCAGTATACAGACAGGTTCTTGGGGGGAGACCCAGTACTTC	CASSIQTGSWGETQYF
many	TRBD2	TRBV7-2	TRBJ2-3	TGTGCCAGCAGCTTTAGGGTAGCGGGGTCCTTGGATACGCAGTATTTT	CASSFRVAGSLDTQYF
.	.	TRBV9	TRBJ2-3	TGTGCCAGCAGCGTAGAAGGGCTCATAGATACGCAGTATTTT	CASSVEGLIDTQYF
many	.	TRBV7-9	TRBJ1-1	TGTGCCAGCCGGGACGGTAACACTGAAGCTTTCTTT	CASRDGNTEAFF
.	TRBD2	TRBV29-1	TRBJ2-7	TGCAGCGTTCGACTAGCGGGAGCTTCGCACGAGCAGTACTTC	CSVRLAGASHEQYF
.	.	TRBV19	TRBJ2-1	TGTGCCAGTAGTATGGGACTTCAAACCTACAATGAGCAGTTCTTC	CASSMGLQTYNEQFF
many	.	TRBV10-3	TRBJ2-7	TGTGCCATCAGGGAGGAGGTTGGTTCCTACGAGCAGTACTTC	CAIREEVGSYEQYF
.	.	TRBV7-9	TRBJ2-5	TGTGCCAGCCGCAGGGGAGCATCCCAAGAGACCCAGTACTTC	CASRRGASQETQYF
.	TRBD2	TRBV27	TRBJ2-3	TGTGCCAGCAGAACTAGCGGTTACACAGATACGCAGTATTTT	CASRTSGYTDTQYF
.	.	TRBV7-9	TRBJ2-7	TGTGCCAGCAGCTTAGTTGGCGGGGTCGAGCAGTACTTC	CASSLVGGVEQYF
.	.	TRBV4-3	TRBJ1-1	TGCGCCGGCAGCCAAGGTAAAGGGCCCACTGAAGCTTTCTTT	CAGSQGKGPTEAFF
many	TRBD2	TRBV20-1	TRBJ2-5	TGCAGTGCTAGAGCGTGGGGACTAGCCCAAGAGACCCAGTACTTC	CSARAWGLAQETQYF
many	.	TRBV7-9	TRBJ2-3	TGTGCCAGCAGCTTATTGGGCGGCAGCACAGATACGCAGTATTTT	CASSLLGGSTDTQYF
once	.	TRBV12-3/TRBV12-4	TRBJ2-6	TGTGCCAGCAGCTTGTCGGCGGGGGCCAACGGCCTGACTTTC	CASSLSAGANGLTF
many	TRBD1	TRBV29-1	TRBJ2-1	TGCAGCGCCGACAGGGTCAATGAGCAGTTCTTC	CSADRVNEQFF
.	TRBD2	TRBV5-1	TRBJ2-3	TGCGCCAGCAGCTTGGGTCAGCGGGAGGGCCGCGGAGATACGCAGTATTTT	CASSLGQREGRGDTQYF
few	.	TRBV20-1	TRBJ2-7	TGCATTGCTAGTACCGGAGTGGGGTTGTACGAGCAGTACTTC	CIASTGVGLYEQYF
.	.	TRBV11-2	TRBJ1-1	TGTGCCAGCAGCTTAGTTCCCCCCCCAGGACAGCACACTGAAGCTTTCTTT	CASSLVPPPGQHTEAFF
few	.	TRBV20-1	TRBJ1-3	TGCAGTGCTAGGGCTTCCATGGCCTGGGAGCCTGGAAACACCATATATTTT	CSARASMAWEPGNTIYF
few	.	TRBV7-6	TRBJ2-5	TGTGCCAGCAGCTCCCAGTCGGGAACTCAAGAGACCCAGTACTTC	CASSSQSGTQETQYF
few	TRBD1	TRBV6-4	TRBJ2-5	TGTGCCAGCAGTGACACACCGGGACAGGGGAAAGAGACCCAGTACTTC	CASSDTPGQGKETQYF
many	.	TRBV20-1	TRBJ1-2	TGCAGTGCCGAATATGGTAACTATGGCTACACCTTC	CSAEYGNYGYTF
few	.	TRBV7-8	TRBJ2-4	TGTGCCAGCAGCTTAGACTTAGCGCGATCTCTAGCCAAAAACATTCAGTACTTC	CASSLDLARSLAKNIQYF
many	.	TRBV5-1	TRBJ2-5	TGCGCCAGCAGCCCAAGACCTGGGGGAGAGACCCAGTACTTC	CASSPRPGGETQYF
few	.	TRBV5-5	TRBJ2-1	TGTGCCAGCAGCTCGGGACCACCCGGAGATGAGCAGTTCTTC	CASSSGPPGDEQFF
few	TRBD2	TRBV5-5	TRBJ2-1	TGTGCCAGCAGCTTGAGGACAGGCACACTAGCGGGATACAATGAGCAGTTCTTC	CASSLRTGTLAGYNEQFF
many	TRBD2	TRBV9	TRBJ2-1	TGTGCCAGCAGCGTAGCGGGAGGTAACTACAATGAGCAGTTCTTC	CASSVAGGNYNEQFF
.	TRBD2	TRBV6-1	TRBJ2-1	TGTGCCAGCAGCCCCGGGGGGGATTACAATGAGCAGTTCTTC	CASSPGGDYNEQFF
.	.	TRBV12-3/TRBV12-4	TRBJ2-1	TGTGCCAGCAGCTCTCCCCCAAGGGGGGTCAATGAGCAGTTCTTC	CASSSPPRGVNEQFF
few	.	TRBV27	TRBJ1-2	TGTGCCAGCAGTTTATCAGGCTTTGGAGACTATGGCTACACCTTC	CASSLSGFGDYGYTF
.	TRBD1	TRBV29-1	TRBJ2-4	TGCAGCGTTGACAGGGGGAACAGTCAGTACTTC	CSVDRGNSQYF
.	TRBD1	TRBV15	TRBJ2-3	TGTGCCACCAGCAGAACAGGGGGCTCTAGCACAGATACGCAGTATTTT	CATSRTGGSSTDTQYF
many	TRBD2	TRBV6-1	TRBJ2-1	TGTGCCAGCAGTGAGGCAGGACTAGCGGGAGGGCCCAATGAGCAGTTCTTC	CASSEAGLAGGPNEQFF
many	TRBD1	TRBV7-8	TRBJ1-1	TGTGCCAGCAGCTTAGCGAGGGACAGTGTAAAGAACACTGAAGCTTTCTTT	CASSLARDSVKNTEAFF
.	.	TRBV20-1	TRBJ2-7	TGCAGTGCTAGACAGACAAACTACGAGCAGTACTTC	CSARQTNYEQYF
few	.	TRBV20-1	TRBJ2-1	TGCAGTGCTAGAGATTTAGGAGCGCCCGCCTACAATGAGCAGTTCTTC	CSARDLGAPAYNEQFF
many	.	TRBV29-1	TRBJ1-4	TGCAGCGTCTCCACGGGGAACAATGAAAAACTGTTTTTT	CSVSTGNNEKLFF
.	TRBD1	TRBV15	TRBJ2-5	TGTGCCACCAGCAGACCAGTACCCGGGACAGAAGAGACCCAGTACTTC	CATSRPVPGTEETQYF
few	.	TRBV20-1	TRBJ1-5	TGCAGTGCTAGTGAGGGGGGTGGCAATCAGCCCCAGCATTTT	CSASEGGGNQPQHF
many	.	TRBV4-2	TRBJ1-1	TGTGCCAGCAGCCGCGGAGGATTGGCGAACACTGAAGCTTTCTTT	CASSRGGLANTEAFF
few	TRBD1	TRBV7-2	TRBJ2-7	TGTGCCAGCAGCGATCGACAGGGCGAGCAGTACTTC	CASSDRQGEQYF
.	.	TRBV12-3/TRBV12-4	TRBJ1-2	TGTGCCAGCAGTTTAACTGCCGGGACGGACTATGGCTACACCTTC	CASSLTAGTDYGYTF
many	TRBD2	TRBV29-1	TRBJ2-1	TGCAGCGTTCAGGGCGGCGGGAGGGGGTTGTATGAGCAGTTCTTC	CSVQGGGRGLYEQFF
.	TRBD1	TRBV10-2	TRBJ2-3	TGCGCCAGCGTACAGGGGCATACGCAGTATTTT	CASVQGHTQYF